This entry lists 16 T cell receptor beta chains sequenced from one sample in a study of radiation and T cells in renal cell carcinoma. The time point was: blood 2 weeks post-SBRT. Stated treatment: 15 Gy SBRT to primary tumor, nephrectomy 4 weeks later. Method: immunoSEQ multiplex PCR; TCRdb's copy keeps in-frame clones and lacks some. The sample yields 100,000 to 150,000 clones, over 75% seen once. The sequencing here drew on blood, taken from a patient whose treatment included radiotherapy and nephrectomy. The receptors come from a man aged 50 or older with renal cell carcinoma.

The chain links TRBV18 to TRBJ2-2; D unresolved. Trimming pared 4 bases from V and 1 base from J, leaving 10 bases between. CDR1 is KGHSH and CDR2 is LQKENI in the germline V gene. The CDR3 has 15 amino acids. The CDR3 nucleotides are TGTGCCAGCTCACAGGGTTCTATGAACACCGGGGAGCTGTTTTTT. Translated, it gives CASSQGSMNTGELFF.

Only one count was recorded for this clone. V gene TRBV4-3 combines with J gene TRBJ2-5; D possibly uses TRBD1 or TRBD2 (5 bases each). This CDR3 region has 15 residues. Trimming left V 0 bases short and J 9 bases short, with 17 bases between. From germline, CDR1 is LGHNA and CDR2 YSLEER. CDR3 sequence reads: CASSQDASQGVSQYF. The CDR3, as DNA: TGCGCCAGCAGCCAAGATGCCTCCCAGGGAGTGTCCCAGTACTTC.

This clone turned up a few times. The J gene is TRBJ1-2, the V gene TRBV6-1, with 8 positions matching TRBD1. This CDR3 contains 15 residues. Germline V gives CDR1 MNHNS, CDR2 SASEGT. With V trimmed by 6 bases and J by 8 bases, 14 bases remained unmatched. The DNA of the CDR3 is TGTGCCAGCAGCTTTGGGGGGACGACAGGGGACGGCTACACCTTC. Its protein product is CASSFGGTTGDGYTF.

CDR3 residues: CASNPGPGTGGTEAFF. The CDR3 coding sequence is TGTGCCAGCAACCCCGGGCCGGGGACAGGGGGGACTGAAGCTTTCTTT. The chain couples TRBV7-6 to TRBJ1-1; 11 bases map to TRBD1. This CDR3 spans 16 amino acids. Germline V gene data show CDR1 as SGHVS and CDR2 as FNYEAQ. V was pared by 7 bases and J by 5 bases, with 12 bases of the junction left unmatched.

The CDR3 DNA is TGTGCCAGCAGCTCAGCGTCCAGGGGGAATGAGCAGTTCTTC. Amino acids: CASSSASRGNEQFF. The chain links TRBV5-5 to TRBJ2-1; 7 positions agree with TRBD1. The CDR3 sequence is 14 residues long. The V gene's germline CDR1 is SGHKS and CDR2 YYEKEE (reference sequence). Germline trimming cut 3 bases from V and 7 bases from J; bases unmatched to any gene: 7.

This chain links TRBV18 with TRBJ2-2; perhaps TRBD2 as D (6 bases). The CDR3 is 15 residues long. Trimming took 0 bases from V and 6 from J, leaving 11 bases between them. The germline CDR1 and CDR2 sequences are KGHSH and LQKENI. The CDR3 DNA follows: TGTGCCAGCTCACCACCATATGGAGGGGCCGGGGAGCTGTTTTTT. It specifies CASSPPYGGAGELFF.

The J gene is TRBJ2-5, the V gene TRBV10-3; no reliable D call. Germline V gene data show CDR1 as ENHRY and CDR2 as SYGVKD. V lost 6 bases, J lost 4 bases, and 9 bases lay in between. The CDR3 has 12 amino acids. The CDR3 spells CAIRQVGETQYF. CDR3 bases: TGTGCCATCAGACAAGTGGGAGAGACCCAGTACTTC.

CDR3 in amino acids: CASSKVDGPYEQYF. The CDR3 bases are TGTGCCAGCAGCAAAGTCGACGGCCCCTACGAGCAGTACTTC. The chain uses TRBV21-1 and TRBJ2-7. TRBV21-1 is an annotated pseudogene. The CDR3 spans 14 residues.

The chain is built from TRBV29-1 and TRBJ2-3; the D is unclear. The CDR3 runs to 16 residues. The germline gives CDR1 SQVTM, CDR2 ANQGSEA. The V end was cut by 6 bases, the J end by 0 bases, with 19 bases between. The CDR3 protein is CSVTGVGSLSTDTQYF. Written as DNA, the CDR3 is TGCAGCGTAACCGGTGTGGGTTCTCTAAGCACAGATACGCAGTATTTT.

V is TRBV9 and J is TRBJ2-1; D possibly corresponds to TRBD2 (6 bases). CDR1 SGDLS and CDR2 YYNGEE come from the germline V gene. The CDR3 covers 17 residues. Trimming removed 3 bases at V and 4 bases at J, with 20 bases between. The CDR3 DNA sequence: TGTGCCAGCAGCGCAACCGGAGGGACGGTAACGTACAATGAGCAGTTCTTC. It codes for CASSATGGTVTYNEQFF.

This clone was observed a few times. Different DNA sequences within this sample yield the same CDR3. The chain carries TRBV5-1 and TRBJ1-4, with 8 bases identical to TRBD1. The junction had 0 bases not matched to a gene; V was cut back by 0 bases and J by 5 bases. The CDR3 sequence is 14 residues long. Germline CDR1 is SGHRS and CDR2 is YFSETQ. This CDR3 is CASSLGTGNEKLFF. The CDR3 coding sequence is TGCGCCAGCAGCTTGGGGACAGGGAATGAAAAACTGTTTTTT. Full variable domain (missing parts from reference TRBV5-1 and TRBJ1-4): KAGVTQTPRYLIKTRGQQVTLSCSPISGHRSVSWYQQTPGQGLQFLFEYFSETQRNKGNFPGRFSGRQFSNSRSEMNVSTLELGDSALYLCASSLGTGNEKLFFGSGTQLSVL.

The chain recombines TRBV4-1 with TRBJ2-3; D gene uncertain. Looked up from germline, CDR1 is MGHRA and CDR2 is YSYEKL. The germline V and J ends were trimmed by 1 base and 2 bases, with 13 bases remaining between them. The CDR3 totals 16 residues. CDR3 nucleotide sequence: TGCGCCAGCAGCCAAGCGTTGGCGGAGTCCACAGATACGCAGTATTTT. Protein: CASSQALAESTDTQYF.

V usage is TRBV4-1 and J usage is TRBJ2-7; D not certain. The germline V and J ends were trimmed by 0 bases and 3 bases, with 6 bases remaining between them. Germline V gives CDR1 MGHRA, CDR2 YSYEKL. CDR3 length: 13 residues. CDR3 coding DNA: TGCGCCAGCAGCCAAGAGCTCGGCTACGAGCAGTACTTC. It yields the protein CASSQELGYEQYF.

The gene calls are TRBV4-1 and TRBJ2-5, with D maybe TRBD2 (6 bases). The J call may be in error: the DNA end matches TRBJ2-7 better. The CDR3 runs 15 residues. Germline CDR1 MGHRA, CDR2 YSYEKL. The CDR3 here is CASSPLGPGVHEQYF. DNA for the CDR3: TGCGCCAGCAGCCCCCTGGGACCGGGGGTCCACGAGCAGTACTTC.

V and J are TRBV7-9 and TRBJ2-7; 11 bases are shared with TRBD1. The CDR3 is made up of 13 amino acids. CDR1 and CDR2 (germline): SEHNR, FQNEAQ (reference sequence). The junction had 8 bases not matched to a gene; V was cut back by 10 bases and J by 6 bases. The CDR3 here is CAIGTGGSFEQYF. CDR3 in DNA: TGTGCCATCGGGACAGGGGGGTCGTTCGAGCAGTACTTC. Supplemented by reference TRBV7-9 and TRBJ2-7, the full variable domain reads DTGVSQNPRHKITKRGQNVTFRCDPISEHNRLYWYRQTLGQGPEFLTYFQNEAQLEKSRLLSDRFSAERPKGSFSTLEIQRTEQGDSAMYLCAIGTGGSFEQYFGPGTRLTVT.

The chain links TRBV5-1 to TRBJ2-1; TRBD2 matches 14 bases. Germline V CDR1 and CDR2: SGHRS, YFSETQ. The V segment lost 4 bases and the J segment 9 bases; nucleotides outside the gene matches: 12. This CDR3 region has 17 residues. DNA of the CDR3: TGCGCCAGCAGCGTTGGGACTAGCGGGAGAATGAGCCCTGAGCAGTTCTTC. Protein sequence: CASSVGTSGRMSPEQFF.